The TCR beta chain described here comes from a study of blood T cell repertoires in COVID-19. Only in-frame clones appear in the TCRdb table, and some are missing; sequencing was by immunoSEQ multiplex PCR. The sample yields hundreds of thousands of clones, roughly 90% seen once. The V gene's germline CDR1 is SGDLS and CDR2 YYNGEE. The CDR3 totals 15 residues. The V and J ends lost 4 bases and 4 bases, in that order; junction bases with no gene match: 7. This clonotype was obtained from a woman in her twenties or thirties with COVID-19, enrolled during active disease. The rearrangement uses TRBV9 and TRBJ2-5; the match to TRBD1 covers 10 bases. The sequencing sample was made of peripheral blood. CDR3: CASSPRTGGGETQYF. Written as DNA, the CDR3 is TGTGCCAGCAGCCCCCGGACAGGGGGAGGAGAGACCCAGTACTTC.